One and the same sample provided the 9 T cell receptor beta chains below, sequenced in a study of CD8 T cells in Susac syndrome. The authors reverse transcribed roughly 0.5 to 1 ug RNA with random hexamers. TCRdb passed the immunoSEQ multiplex PCR reads through MiXCR, listing each CDR3 protein once. The data contain about 80,000 distinct CDR3 sequences, roughly 91% of them singletons. The specimen sequenced was CD4+ T cells from PBMCs. Receptor source: a human donor with Susac syndrome.

The gene calls are TRBV6-6 and TRBJ1-3; TRBD1 agrees at 10 bases. V lost 6 bases to trimming and J lost 8 bases; unmatched junction nucleotides: 10. The CDR3 has 15 amino acids. Germline V CDR1 and CDR2: MNHNY, SVGAGI (reference sequence). CDR3 DNA sequence: TGTGCCAGCAGCCAAACCATAGGACAGGGGGACACCATATATTTT. The encoded protein is CASSQTIGQGDTIYF.

The chain joins TRBV7-9 to TRBJ2-1; D perhaps matches TRBD2 (5 bases). Trimming left V 4 bases short and J 8 bases short, with 6 bases between. CDR1 and CDR2 from the germline V gene are SEHNR and FQNEAQ (reference sequence). This CDR3 has 11 amino acids. The CDR3 DNA is TGTGCCAGCAGCTGGGAGTATGAGCAGTTCTTC. This codes for CASSWEYEQFF.

The chain carries TRBV5-6 and TRBJ2-7; 11 nucleotides line up with TRBD2. Germline V gene lookup returns CDR1 SGHDT and CDR2 YYEEEE. The CDR3 length is 17 residues. Trimming at V came to 0 bases and at J to 7 bases, leaving 12 bases not matched to a gene. CDR3 nucleotides: TGTGCCAGCAGCTTGGGGTACGCGACTAGCGGGGTGAGAGAGCAGTACTTC. Its protein product is CASSLGYATSGVREQYF.

The J gene is TRBJ2-1, the V gene TRBV18; 9 bases match TRBD2. Germline values: CDR1 KGHSH, CDR2 LQKENI. The CDR3 consists of 16 residues. Losses at the gene ends were 1 base for V and 7 bases for J; bases not matched to a gene: 8. The CDR3 DNA reads as TGTGCCAGCTCACCACAGGGTAGCGGGGGCCCGAATGAGCAGTTCTTC. Protein: CASSPQGSGGPNEQFF.

This clonotype has just a few counts. The CDR3 protein is CASRVHSDNQPQHF. The CDR3 DNA reads TGTGCCAGCAGGGTACACAGTGACAATCAGCCCCAGCATTTT. The genes are TRBV6-1 and TRBJ1-5; D is undetermined. Germline loops: CDR1 MNHNS, CDR2 SASEGT. V shed 6 bases and J shed 3 bases, with 12 bases lying between them. The CDR3 runs 14 residues.

The chain couples TRBV11-3 to TRBJ2-6, with 13 bases lining up with TRBD2. The CDR3 covers 20 residues. J gave up 0 bases and V 0 bases, and 5 bases lay outside the gene matches. CDR1 is SGHNT, CDR2 YENEEA, per germline. The CDR3 DNA is TGTGCCAGCAGCTTAGATCCGACTAGCGGGGGGCTCTCTGGGGCCAACGTCCTGACTTTC. It is translated as CASSLDPTSGGLSGANVLTF.

This chain links TRBV18 with TRBJ2-3, with a tentative D call TRBD2 (5 bases). Germline V lookup: CDR1 KGHSH, CDR2 LQKENI. Trimming stripped 2 bases from V and 1 base from J, with 19 bases between. The CDR3 runs to 18 residues. Here the CDR3 reads CASSPTSIGRLRTDTQYF. The DNA for the CDR3 is TGTGCCAGCTCACCAACCAGTATAGGGAGACTCCGCACAGATACGCAGTATTTT.

The chain uses TRBV20-1 and TRBJ2-4; D is possibly TRBD1 (6 bases). The V end was cut by 1 base, the J end by 0 bases, with 13 bases between. The V gene's germline CDR1 is DFQATT and CDR2 SNEGSKA (reference sequence). This CDR3 comprises 16 residues. CDR3 sequence reads: CSARVGGSLAKNIQYF. The CDR3 DNA is TGCAGTGCTAGAGTAGGGGGATCTTTAGCCAAAAACATTCAGTACTTC.

V usage is TRBV18 and J usage is TRBJ2-7, with 10 bases that match TRBD2. CDR3 size: 16 residues. Germline V gene data show CDR1 as KGHSH and CDR2 as LQKENI. The ends lost 3 bases at V and 3 bases at J; junction bases unmatched: 8. This CDR3 is CASSPTASGRFYEQYF. The DNA for the CDR3 is TGTGCCAGCTCACCGACCGCTAGCGGGAGATTCTACGAGCAGTACTTC.